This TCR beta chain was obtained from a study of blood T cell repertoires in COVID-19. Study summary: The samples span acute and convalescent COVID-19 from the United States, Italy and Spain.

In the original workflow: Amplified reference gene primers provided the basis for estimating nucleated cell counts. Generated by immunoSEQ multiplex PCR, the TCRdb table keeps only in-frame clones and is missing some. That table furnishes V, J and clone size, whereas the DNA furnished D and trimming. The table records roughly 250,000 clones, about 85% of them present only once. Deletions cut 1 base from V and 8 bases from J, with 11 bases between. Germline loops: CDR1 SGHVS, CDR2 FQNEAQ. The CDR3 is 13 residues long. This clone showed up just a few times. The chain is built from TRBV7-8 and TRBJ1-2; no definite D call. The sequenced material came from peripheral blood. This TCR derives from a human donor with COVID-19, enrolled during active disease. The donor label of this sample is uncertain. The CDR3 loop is CASSLGGERGYTF. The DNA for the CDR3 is TGTGCCAGCAGCTTAGGGGGAGAAAGAGGCTACACCTTC. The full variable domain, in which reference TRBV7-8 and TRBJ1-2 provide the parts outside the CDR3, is GAGVSQSPRYKVAKRGQDVALRCDPISGHVSLFWYQQALGQGPEFLTYFQNEAQLDKSGLPSDRFFAERPEGSVSTLKIQRTQQEDSAVYLCASSLGGERGYTFGSGTRLTVV.